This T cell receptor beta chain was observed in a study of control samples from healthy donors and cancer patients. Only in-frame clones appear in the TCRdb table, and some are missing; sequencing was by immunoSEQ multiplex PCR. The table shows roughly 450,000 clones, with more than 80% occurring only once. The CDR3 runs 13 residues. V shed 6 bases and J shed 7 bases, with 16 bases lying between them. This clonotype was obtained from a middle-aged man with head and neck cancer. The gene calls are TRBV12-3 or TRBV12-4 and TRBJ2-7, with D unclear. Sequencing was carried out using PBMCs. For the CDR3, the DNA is TGTGCCAGCAGCCCTGCCGCCTTCGGAGAGCAGTACTTC. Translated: CASSPAAFGEQYF.